This passage covers 30 T cell receptor beta chains from one sample sequenced in a study of control samples from healthy donors and cancer patients. Assay used: immunoSEQ multiplex PCR; TCRdb lists only in-frame clones, some missing. Found here are roughly 120,000 clones, more than 75% of them singletons; the top ten hold over 2%. Sequencing was performed on blood. These receptors were obtained from a woman aged 70-85 years in good health.

This chain joins TRBV11-3 and TRBJ2-3, with 13 bases that match TRBD2. This CDR3 has 16 residues. Germline CDR1 is SGHNT and CDR2 is YENEEA. J gave up 2 bases and V 5 bases, and 4 bases lay outside the gene matches. The CDR3 DNA sequence: TGTGCCAGCAGCCTCGGACTAGCGGGGGCCACAGATACGCAGTATTTT. Its translation is CASSLGLAGATDTQYF.

In its sample, this clone was seen once. The rearrangement links TRBV5-1 to TRBJ2-7; D is unresolved. Germline CDR1 and CDR2: SGHRS and YFSETQ. V lost 4 bases to trimming and J lost 7 bases, with 12 bases between them. The CDR3 consists of 12 residues. Written as DNA, the CDR3 is TGCGCCAGCAGCCCACAATCCAGGGAGCAGTACTTC. This codes for CASSPQSREQYF.

This chain connects TRBV6-5 to TRBJ1-5, with D unresolved. CDR3 length: 15 amino acids. Trimming removed 0 bases at V and 1 base at J, with 7 bases between. Germline values: CDR1 MNHEY, CDR2 SVGAGI. The CDR3 reads CASSYSYPSNQPQHF. CDR3 nucleotide sequence: TGTGCCAGCAGTTACTCCTATCCCAGCAATCAGCCCCAGCATTTT.

The J gene is TRBJ2-1, the V gene TRBV7-2; D gene ambiguous. CDR1 SGHTA and CDR2 FQGNSA come from the germline V gene. This CDR3 spans 17 amino acids. V was clipped by 7 bases and J by 0 bases, with 19 bases between them. CDR3 sequence (DNA): TGTGCCAGCACCCTCTCGGTGGGCGCGTTCTCCTACAATGAGCAGTTCTTC. Translated: CASTLSVGAFSYNEQFF.

The chain uses TRBV2 and TRBJ2-1; D remains unclear. Deletions cut 0 bases from V and 12 bases from J, with 6 bases between. CDR1 and CDR2 (germline): SNHLY, FYNNEI. The CDR3 loop spans 11 amino acids. The CDR3 nucleotides are TGTGCCAGCAGTGAAGCGGCGCCGCAGTTCTTC. Translation: CASSEAAPQFF.

The chain recombines TRBV2 with TRBJ1-4; possible D gene TRBD1, 5 bases. The germline V and J ends were trimmed by 4 bases and 4 bases, with 13 bases remaining between them. Germline loops: CDR1 SNHLY, CDR2 FYNNEI. This CDR3 is 15 amino acids long. The CDR3 sequence: CASSAEGSGNEKLFF. In DNA form, the CDR3 reads TGTGCCAGCAGTGCGGAGGGGAGTGGTAATGAAAAACTGTTTTTT.

The chain uses TRBV15 and TRBJ2-5; D gene unclear. V lost 4 bases, J lost 7 bases, and 13 bases lay in between. This CDR3 is 13 amino acids long. Germline V CDR1 and CDR2: LNHNV, YYDKDF (reference sequence). The CDR3: CATSTSGIGTQYF. CDR3 nucleotide sequence: TGTGCCACCAGCACCTCTGGGATAGGGACCCAGTACTTC.

This clone was seen only a few times. The chain links TRBV27 to TRBJ1-6; 9 nucleotides match TRBD1. Trimming took 4 bases from V and 7 from J; bases not matched to a gene: 5. The CDR3 sequence is 15 residues long. Germline V gene data show CDR1 as MNHEY and CDR2 as SMNVEV (reference sequence). CDR3 region: CASSYYGTGNSPLHF. The CDR3 region has the DNA TGTGCCAGCAGTTACTACGGGACAGGGAATTCACCCCTCCACTTT.

The chain joins TRBV6-1 to TRBJ1-1, with D maybe TRBD1 (5 bases). Germline V gene data show CDR1 as MNHNS and CDR2 as SASEGT. Trimming took off 2 bases at V and 1 base at J, with 5 bases between the two ends. This CDR3 has 13 amino acids. The CDR3 protein is CASSEQGNTEAFF. CDR3 sequence (DNA): TGTGCCAGCAGTGAACAGGGGAACACTGAAGCTTTCTTT.

This clone appeared once. The J gene is TRBJ2-2, the V gene TRBV5-1; 12 nucleotides agree with TRBD1. The CDR3 spans 15 residues. The germline CDR1 and CDR2 sequences are SGHRS and YFSETQ. Trimming removed 3 bases from V and 6 bases from J; junction bases left unmatched: 3. In DNA, the CDR3 is TGCGCCAGCAGCTACCGGGACAGGGGGCCCGGGGAGCTGTTTTTT. Its translation: CASSYRDRGPGELFF. The whole variable domain, remainder taken from reference TRBV5-1 and TRBJ2-2, is KAGVTQTPRYLIKTRGQQVTLSCSPISGHRSVSWYQQTPGQGLQFLFEYFSETQRNKGNFPGRFSGRQFSNSRSEMNVSTLELGDSALYLCASSYRDRGPGELFFGEGSRLTVL.

The chain uses TRBV4-2 and TRBJ2-7; a weak D match, TRBD1 (6 bases). Between the trimmed V and J ends, which lost 1 base and 6 bases, there was a span of 16 bases. Germline loops: CDR1 LGHNA, CDR2 YNFKEQ. The CDR3 length is 15 residues. The CDR3 bases are TGTGCCAGCAGCCAAGGGGGGCAGGGTAGGGCCGAGCAGTACTTC. It specifies CASSQGGQGRAEQYF.

V usage is TRBV7-8 and J usage is TRBJ2-7, with TRBD2 identical over 12 bases. Germline CDR1 reads SGHVS; CDR2 reads FQNEAQ. V shed 5 bases and J 4 bases; nucleotides not matched to a gene: 6. CDR3 length: 15 residues. The CDR3 loop reads CASSHLAGGFYEQYF. CDR3 bases: TGTGCCAGCAGCCACCTAGCGGGGGGGTTTTACGAGCAGTACTTC.

The rearrangement uses TRBV5-8 and TRBJ2-5, with D unclear. V gave up 2 bases and J gave up 5 bases, with 10 bases separating them. The CDR3 sequence is 13 residues long. The germline V gene has CDR1 SGHTS and CDR2 YDEGEE. CDR3 nucleotides: TGTGCCAGCAGCTTAGGCCTAGGGGAGACCCAGTACTTC. Translating gives CASSLGLGETQYF.

This clone was detected once. V and J are TRBV18 and TRBJ1-3; tentative D call: TRBD1 (5 bases). V was clipped by 10 bases and J by 2 bases, with 12 bases between them. Per germline, CDR1 KGHSH and CDR2 LQKENI. The CDR3 has 13 residues. CDR3 sequence: CATSPGPGNTIYF. In nucleotides, the CDR3 is TGTGCCACCTCCCCAGGGCCTGGAAACACCATATATTTT.

The chain has TRBV4-3 and TRBJ1-5, with 8 bases lining up with TRBD1. Germline loops: CDR1 LGHNA, CDR2 YSLEER. The CDR3 extends over 15 amino acids. Trimming took 0 bases from V and 6 from J; bases not matched to a gene: 4. The CDR3 DNA follows: TGCGCCAGCAGCCAAGATCAGACAGGGGCTCAGCCCCAGCATTTT. Translating it yields CASSQDQTGAQPQHF.

The DNA of the CDR3 is TGTGCCAGCAGCCCCCCTCGCAGCGGTGGGGAGCAGTACTTC. Translated, it gives CASSPPRSGGEQYF. The V and J genes are TRBV3-1 (or the pseudogene TRBV3-2) and TRBJ2-7; a weak D match, TRBD2 (5 bases). V shed 4 bases and J shed 7 bases, with 17 bases lying between them. Germline values: CDR1 LGHDT, CDR2 YNNKEL (reference sequence). CDR3 length: 14 amino acids.

This chain uses TRBV11-2 with TRBJ2-3, with D possibly TRBD2 on 6 matching bases. The CDR3 contains 15 residues. The V end was cut by 3 bases, the J end by 6 bases, with 16 bases between. The germline V gene encodes CDR1 SGHAT and CDR2 FQNNGV. CDR3 bases: TGTGCCAGCAGCTTCACCTCTGGGGCGGGGGATACGCAGTATTTT. Residues: CASSFTSGAGDTQYF.

Here the CDR3 DNA reads TGTGCCAGCAGCTCCCATGGAGGGCTCGCTGACTATGGCTACACCTTC. It is translated as CASSSHGGLADYGYTF. This chain joins TRBV7-3 and TRBJ1-2; no clear D. CDR1 is SGHTA, CDR2 FQGTGA, per germline. The CDR3 runs 16 residues. Trimming cost V 4 bases and J 3 bases, with 18 bases left between them.

This CDR3 reads CATSDPRETKETQYF. The CDR3 DNA reads TGTGCCACCAGTGACCCCAGGGAGACCAAAGAGACCCAGTACTTC. The chain joins TRBV24-1 to TRBJ2-5; D may be TRBD1 or TRBD2 (5 bases each). CDR1 is KGHDR, CDR2 SFDVKD, per germline. Trimming took 4 bases from V and 3 from J, leaving 14 bases between them. CDR3 length equals 15 residues.

The rearrangement joins TRBV4-1 to TRBJ1-1; 9 bases line up with TRBD1. Trimming took 4 bases from V and 5 from J; bases not matched to a gene: 8. The CDR3 is made up of 15 amino acids. Germline V lookup: CDR1 MGHRA, CDR2 YSYEKL. The CDR3 DNA reads TGCGCCAGCAGCCGCCCTGGACAGGGGAGGACTGAAGCTTTCTTT. Translated, it gives CASSRPGQGRTEAFF.

The chain uses TRBV6-5 and TRBJ2-4; the D is unclear. This CDR3 spans 15 amino acids. V was shortened by 6 bases and J by 2 bases, with 14 bases between the two germline ends. Germline V gene sequence: CDR1 MNHEY, CDR2 SVGAGI. The CDR3 loop reads CASSQHRRSKNIQYF. The CDR3, as DNA: TGTGCCAGCAGCCAGCATCGCAGATCCAAAAACATTCAGTACTTC.

The chain links TRBV2 to TRBJ1-5, with 10 bases aligning to TRBD1. Per germline, CDR1 SNHLY and CDR2 FYNNEI. The ends lost 6 bases at V and 2 bases at J; junction bases unmatched: 4. This CDR3 spans 15 amino acids. The CDR3 protein is CASSKGTGGNQPQHF. The CDR3 DNA reads as TGTGCCAGCAGCAAAGGGACAGGGGGCAATCAGCCCCAGCATTTT.

The rearrangement links TRBV3-1 (or the pseudogene TRBV3-2) to TRBJ1-1, with a possible D match to TRBD1 (5 bases). CDR3 size: 16 residues. The germline gives CDR1 LGHDT, CDR2 YNNKEL (reference sequence). V was cut by 1 base and J by 3 bases, with 15 bases left in between. In DNA form, the CDR3 reads TGTGCCAGCAGCCAAGTCGGGGGGGTCGGACACACTGAAGCTTTCTTT. This codes for CASSQVGGVGHTEAFF.

This clone was seen a few times. The gene calls are TRBV5-6 and TRBJ2-2; tentative D call: TRBD1 (5 bases). The germline V gene encodes CDR1 SGHDT and CDR2 YYEEEE. The germline V and J ends were trimmed by 1 base and 4 bases, with 8 bases remaining between them. The CDR3 extends over 14 amino acids. The CDR3 DNA sequence: TGTGCCAGCAGCTTGTTACAGGCCACCGGGGAGCTGTTTTTT. It translates to CASSLLQATGELFF.

The chain recombines TRBV9 with TRBJ1-6; D remains unclear. Trimming left V 5 bases short and J 0 bases short, with 3 bases between. The CDR3 has 13 residues. Per the germline V gene, CDR1 is SGDLS and CDR2 is YYNGEE. CDR3 nucleotide sequence: TGTGCCAGCAGTGACTCCTATAATTCACCCCTCCACTTT. The encoded protein is CASSDSYNSPLHF.

The V call is TRBV13, the J call TRBJ2-5; D possibly uses TRBD1 or TRBD2 (5 bases each). Trimming left V 8 bases short and J 7 bases short, with 17 bases between. The germline gives CDR1 PRHDT, CDR2 FYEKMQ (reference sequence). CDR3 size: 13 residues. This chain's CDR3 is CASGKGLGVTQYF. Here the CDR3 DNA reads TGTGCCAGCGGAAAAGGGCTGGGGGTGACCCAGTACTTC.

Points on this clone: Other DNA sequences in this sample translate to the same CDR3. The gene calls are TRBV7-2 and TRBJ2-7, with a tentative D call TRBD2 (5 bases). There are 13 residues in the CDR3. CDR1 is SGHTA, CDR2 FQGNSA, per germline. Trimming took 2 bases from V and 5 from J, leaving 10 bases between them. This CDR3 is CASSLRGRDEQYF. The CDR3 DNA reads as TGTGCCAGCAGCTTACGGGGTCGGGACGAGCAGTACTTC.

This rearrangement joins TRBV5-1 to TRBJ2-2; the D gene is possibly TRBD2 (6 bases). Germline CDR1 is SGHRS and CDR2 is YFSETQ. This CDR3 has 14 residues. Trimming removed 4 bases at V and 6 bases at J, with 13 bases between. The CDR3 loop is CASSPGLVPGELFF. The CDR3 bases are TGCGCCAGCAGCCCGGGACTTGTACCCGGGGAGCTGTTTTTT.

This chain uses TRBV19 with TRBJ2-1; 8 nucleotides match TRBD2. CDR3 size: 15 residues. V was clipped by 1 base and J by 4 bases; unmatched bases: 3. Germline values: CDR1 LNHDA, CDR2 SQIVND (reference sequence). The CDR3 DNA reads as TGTGCCAGTAGTATAGCGGGGGGGAATTACAATGAGCAGTTCTTC. Encoded protein: CASSIAGGNYNEQFF.

The chain links TRBV10-2 to TRBJ1-5, with a tentative D call TRBD1 (5 bases). Germline lookup yields CDR1 WSHSY and CDR2 SAAADI. The CDR3 runs 15 residues. Trimming shortened V by 8 bases and J by 4 bases, and 18 bases separated the two germline ends. The chain's CDR3 is CASGASGRANQPQHF. CDR3 sequence (DNA): TGCGCCAGCGGGGCGTCAGGTAGGGCAAATCAGCCCCAGCATTTT.